These 19 T cell receptor beta chains were sequenced from one sample in a study of blood T cell repertoires in COVID-19. Clones were sequenced by immunoSEQ multiplex PCR, and TCRdb holds only the in-frame ones, with some missing. The sample contains about 55,000 clones, 82% of which appear only once. Sequencing input: peripheral blood. Every receptor here comes from a man aged 80 or over with COVID-19, enrolled during active disease.

This chain uses TRBV5-6 with TRBJ2-7; 8 bases map to TRBD1. The CDR3 has 12 amino acids. V shed 7 bases and J 1 base; nucleotides not matched to a gene: 1. CDR1 is SGHDT and CDR2 is YYEEEE in the germline V gene. In nucleotides, the CDR3 is TGTGCCAGCGGGACAGGTTCCTACGAGCAGTACTTC. Translated, it gives CASGTGSYEQYF. Drawing the rest from reference TRBV5-6 and TRBJ2-7, the complete variable domain is DAGVTQSPTHLIKTRGQQVTLRCSPKSGHDTVSWYQQALGQGPQFIFQYYEEEERQRGNFPDRFSGHQFPNYSSELNVNALLLGDSALYLCASGTGSYEQYFGPGTRLTVT.

This clone was counted once. This rearrangement joins TRBV29-1 to TRBJ2-3; 8 bases are shared with TRBD2. This CDR3 region has 13 residues. Germline V CDR1 and CDR2: SQVTM, ANQGSEA. The V gene end was trimmed by 3 bases and the J gene end by 6 bases; junction bases not matched to a gene: 5. Written as DNA, the CDR3 is TGCAGCGTTGATATTAGCGGGGCGGATACGCAGTATTTT. Protein sequence: CSVDISGADTQYF.

This sequence joins TRBV19 and TRBJ1-5; 11 positions match TRBD1. The ends lost 7 bases at V and 4 bases at J; junction bases unmatched: 3. CDR3 length: 14 residues. Germline V gives CDR1 LNHDA, CDR2 SQIVND (reference sequence). Here the CDR3 reads CASIGQGANQPQHF. The CDR3 DNA follows: TGTGCCAGTATCGGACAGGGGGCAAATCAGCCCCAGCATTTT.

This rearrangement joins TRBV3-1 (or the pseudogene TRBV3-2) to TRBJ2-5; D perhaps matches TRBD2 (5 bases). Germline values: CDR1 LGHDT, CDR2 YNNKEL (reference sequence). The CDR3 totals 15 residues. V was shortened by 4 bases and J by 1 base, with 13 bases between the two germline ends. The CDR3 protein is CASSLRGRAQETQYF. The CDR3 nucleotides read TGTGCCAGCAGCCTGAGAGGGCGGGCCCAAGAGACCCAGTACTTC.

The J gene is TRBJ1-1, the V gene TRBV7-9; TRBD1 matches at 8 bases. Germline V gene data show CDR1 as SEHNR and CDR2 as FQNEAQ (reference sequence). This CDR3 is 15 amino acids long. The V segment lost 5 bases and the J segment 1 base; nucleotides outside the gene matches: 6. CDR3 sequence reads: CASSGPGTGNTEAFF. CDR3 nucleotides: TGTGCCAGCAGCGGTCCCGGGACAGGGAACACTGAAGCTTTCTTT.

This chain connects TRBV5-4 to TRBJ2-7; 9 positions agree with TRBD2. The CDR3 spans 16 residues. Germline values: CDR1 SGHNT, CDR2 YYREEE (reference sequence). J gave up 4 bases and V 0 bases, and 8 bases lay outside the gene matches. The CDR3 coding sequence is TGTGCCAGCAGCTTGGGAGCGGGGGGCGTAGAATACGAGCAGTACTTC. Translated, it gives CASSLGAGGVEYEQYF. The variable domain in full, with the rest retrieved from reference TRBV5-4 and TRBJ2-7, is ETGVTQSPTHLIKTRGQQVTLRCSSQSGHNTVSWYQQALGQGPQFIFQYYREEENGRGNFPPRFSGLQFPNYSSELNVNALELDDSALYLCASSLGAGGVEYEQYFGPGTRLTVT.

The chain joins TRBV9 to TRBJ2-7; 7 bases are a match to TRBD2. Trimming at V came to 0 bases and at J to 3 bases, leaving 6 bases not matched to a gene. The CDR3 extends over 15 amino acids. Germline V gene data show CDR1 as SGDLS and CDR2 as YYNGEE. CDR3 DNA: TGTGCCAGCAGCGTAGACGCTAGCGGATACTACGAGCAGTACGTC. Encoded protein: CASSVDASGYYEQYV.

The rearrangement joins TRBV7-2 to TRBJ2-2; D is perhaps TRBD1 (5 bases). V lost 5 bases to trimming and J lost 6 bases, with 13 bases between them. Germline-derived CDR1 and CDR2 are SGHTA and FQGNSA. CDR3 length: 14 amino acids. The chain's CDR3 is CASSPQGKPGELFF. As DNA, the CDR3 is TGTGCCAGCAGCCCGCAGGGAAAGCCCGGGGAGCTGTTTTTT.

This clone came up once. CDR3 DNA: TGTGCCAGCCGGGGGGGTACAAATGAGCAGTTCTTC. Translating gives CASRGGTNEQFF. The chain couples TRBV3-1 (or the pseudogene TRBV3-2) to TRBJ2-1, with 8 bases matching TRBD2. Trimming removed 8 bases from V and 7 bases from J; junction bases left unmatched: 4. CDR1 is LGHDT and CDR2 is YNNKEL in the germline V gene (reference sequence). CDR3 length equals 12 residues.

The gene calls are TRBV12-3 or TRBV12-4 and TRBJ1-4; D is unclear. Deletions cut 8 bases from V and 7 bases from J, with 11 bases between. The CDR3 is 12 amino acids. The CDR3 nucleotides read TGTGCCAGCTCGAAACGGGGTGAAAAACTGTTTTTT. It yields the protein CASSKRGEKLFF.

The chain combines TRBV24-1 with TRBJ2-1; D unclear. V shed 2 bases and J shed 4 bases, with 2 bases lying between them. Germline values: CDR1 KGHDR, CDR2 SFDVKD. The CDR3 loop spans 12 amino acids. The CDR3 sequence: CATSDSYNEQFF. CDR3 DNA: TGTGCCACCAGTGATTCGTACAATGAGCAGTTCTTC.

The chain has TRBV4-3 and TRBJ1-2; D remains ambiguous. Trimming left V 1 base short and J 1 base short, with 10 bases between. Looked up from germline, CDR1 is LGHNA and CDR2 is YSLEER. CDR3 length: 15 residues. CDR3 amino acids: CASSQGVGDNYGYTF. The CDR3, as DNA: TGCGCCAGCAGCCAAGGTGTTGGAGATAACTATGGCTACACCTTC.

This clone turned up a few times. The chain has TRBV7-8 and TRBJ1-2; a weak D match, TRBD1 (6 bases). The CDR3 contains 12 residues. Germline CDR1 and CDR2: SGHVS and FQNEAQ. Trimming took 5 bases from V and 4 from J, leaving 8 bases between them. The CDR3 region has the DNA TGTGCCAGCAGCAGGGACACCTATGGCTACACCTTC. This translates into CASSRDTYGYTF.

The genes are TRBV21-1 and TRBJ2-1; the table's D call, TRBD2, was not checked against the DNA. TRBV21-1 is marked as a pseudogene. The CDR3 consists of 14 residues. CDR3 sequence reads: CASSNLSGSPGKFF. In DNA, the CDR3 is TGTGCCAGCAGCAATCTCAGCGGGAGTCCGGGTAAGTTCTTC.

The chain is built from TRBV7-6 and TRBJ2-7; D unresolved. Per germline, CDR1 SGHVS and CDR2 FNYEAQ. Trimming pared 2 bases from V and 3 bases from J, leaving 8 bases between. CDR3 length: 13 residues. CDR3 DNA sequence: TGTGCCAGCAGCTTAATTTACAACTACGAGCAGTACGTC. Translation: CASSLIYNYEQYV.

CDR3 loop: CASSSPTGVSGYTF. CDR3 nucleotides: TGTGCCAGCAGCTCTCCTACAGGGGTATCTGGCTACACCTTC. The chain couples TRBV7-2 to TRBJ1-2, with 7 bases matching TRBD1. Germline CDR1 and CDR2: SGHTA and FQGNSA. J lost 7 bases, V lost 4 bases, and 9 bases had no gene match. The CDR3 loop spans 14 amino acids. The full variable domain, in which reference TRBV7-2 and TRBJ1-2 provide the parts outside the CDR3, is GAGVSQSPSNKVTEKGKDVELRCDPISGHTALYWYRQSLGQGLEFLIYFQGNSAPDKSGLPSDRFSAERTGGSVSTLTIQRTQQEDSAVYLCASSSPTGVSGYTFGSGTRLTVV.

CDR3 residues: CASSKPGQGIYSNQPQHF. CDR3 nucleotide sequence: TGCGCCAGCAGCAAACCGGGACAGGGTATCTATAGCAATCAGCCCCAGCATTTT. The V and J genes are TRBV4-3 and TRBJ1-5; 9 positions agree with TRBD1. Trimming cost V 5 bases and J 0 bases; bases outside gene matches: 11. CDR1 and CDR2 from the germline V gene are LGHNA and YSLEER. The CDR3 runs 18 residues.

This clone was picked up one time. The V call is TRBV10-2, the J call TRBJ2-1; 11 nucleotides align to TRBD2. The germline gives CDR1 WSHSY, CDR2 SAAADI. Germline trimming cut 5 bases from V and 5 bases from J; bases unmatched to any gene: 5. This CDR3 is 15 amino acids long. In DNA, the CDR3 is TGCGCCAGCAGTTTAGCGGGAGGGAGGAACAATGAGCAGTTCTTC. Amino acid sequence: CASSLAGGRNNEQFF.

The chain links TRBV11-2 to TRBJ2-5; TRBD1 matches at 7 bases. The length of the CDR3 is 11 residues. Germline assignment: CDR1 SGHAT and CDR2 FQNNGV. Trimming removed 4 bases from V and 7 bases from J; junction bases left unmatched: 0. In nucleotides, the CDR3 is TGTGCCAGCAGCTCAGGGGGGACCCAGTACTTC. It encodes CASSSGGTQYF.